Sequencing of this TCR beta chain was carried out in a study of CD4+ T cells in melanoma. Produced via immunoSEQ multiplex PCR; TCRdb's table is partial and in-frame only. The data contain 110,000 to 150,000 clones, 85% to 95% of them seen just once; the ten biggest clones take up less than 2%. In germline, CDR1 is SGHRS, CDR2 YFSETQ. The CDR3 length is 14 residues. Trimming took off 0 bases at V and 0 bases at J, with 7 bases between the two ends. This clonotype was obtained from a human donor with melanoma. The V call is TRBV5-1, the J call TRBJ2-7; a possible D gene is TRBD1 (5 bases). CDR3: CASSLGQSSYEQYF. The DNA of the CDR3 is TGCGCCAGCAGCTTGGGACAGAGCTCCTACGAGCAGTACTTC.